This T cell receptor (beta chain) was recorded in a study of OX40 agonist ivuxolimab in advanced cancers. About the study: A diagnosis of hepatocellular carcinoma, melanoma, renal cell or head and neck cancer was present in dose-escalation patients. Notes on the study in general: Also present in some nonresponders was a low level of normalized T-cell clonal expansion. CD4+ and CD8+ blood T cells expanded clonally by week 6 at 0.1 to 3.0 mg/kg.

Comment on this clone: Its antigen is undetermined.

V shed 3 bases, J shed 11 bases, and the junction held 10 bases outside the gene matches. Germline V gives CDR1 MGHRA, CDR2 YSYEKL. The CDR3 consists of 14 residues. Clones were read by immunoSEQ multiplex PCR, and TCRdb kept only the in-frame ones, dropping some. Seen here are 40,000 to 50,000 clones, 80% to 90% observed once, and the top ten hold under 55%. This receptor was identified in an adult with an advanced solid tumor such as melanoma, head and neck, liver or kidney cancer. The sequencing here drew on CD4+ or CD8+ T cells sorted from blood, taken in a trial of the OX40 agonist ivuxolimab. The chain is built from TRBV4-1 and TRBJ2-4, with 7 positions matching TRBD2. The CDR3 loop is CASSHAGLVGLQYF. As DNA, the CDR3 is TGCGCCAGCAGCCACGCCGGACTAGTCGGTCTTCAGTACTTC.